This T cell receptor beta chain appears in the sequencing data of a study of regulatory T cells in long-lasting Graves disease (TCRdb year 2021). Regarding the study in general: To count as having persistent Graves' disease, a patient had to have received antithyroid drug treatment for over 5 years with TSH receptor autoantibodies remaining persistently positive. Persistent Graves' disease patients were compared with newly diagnosed Graves' disease patients by peripheral blood TCR sequencing and RNA sequencing. The study was registered as a clinical trial and conducted in China. A total of around 35 samples underwent TCR sequencing, from around 13 patients with persistent Graves' disease and some 20 patients with newly diagnosed Graves' disease. Antithyroid drugs had been taken for 8.5 to 12 years on average by persistent Graves' disease patients in the clinical cohort.

In regard to this clonotype: Its antigen is currently not known. No base-level quality is on record; no much larger clone is a single base apart.

According to the study, the label for this sample's time point signals: persistent/refractory GD, antithyroid drugs over 5 years with positive TRAb. For both TCR sequencing and RNA sequencing, RNA was extracted from PBMCs using TRIzol. The diagnosis of Graves' disease followed American Thyroid Association guidelines. Patients were recruited from an endocrinology department in Xi'an, China. From each patient, 7.5 to 9.5 milliliters of peripheral blood was collected into an EDTA anticoagulant tube. Ficoll Paque Plus density gradient separation was used to isolate PBMCs, and no additional T cell sorting was done. An Agilent 2100 Bioanalyzer and agarose gel were used to check RNA quality, and a NanoDrop 2000 was used to measure RNA concentration. The library was generated by multiplex PCR. This sample was sequenced with an Illumina HiSeq 4000. To build TCR beta libraries, CDR3 regions were amplified by Arm-PCR using iRepertoire HTBI primers. Before sequencing, the PCR products went through gel purification. As for the original processing: Gene usage analysis of CDR3 amino acid clonotypes relied on the 60 to 65 TRBV and 14 TRBJ segments identified across samples. Filtered high-quality paired reads were merged into contigs using COPE and FqMerger. Contigs were aligned with BLAST to IMGT TRBV, TRBD and TRBJ reference genes, and CDR3 was defined per IMGT. Any clonotype with a frequency above 0.1% was counted as a highly expanded clone. Repertoire diversity was measured by Shannon entropy, and V-J evenness by the Gini coefficient. Public clonotypes were defined as clonotypes shared by more than one individual. TCRdb itself trimmed the public reads at Q25 with fastp, ran MiXCR and retained productive beta chains. Each CDR3 protein gets just one entry, which takes the most common genes and DNA from the rows behind it. TCRdb, not the original authors, processed these V and J calls. The sample table records fewer than 400,000 distinct CDR3 sequences; around a fifth of these occur just once. Clones ranked in the top ten supply around 30% of the sample.

CDR1 is given as SGHNT and CDR2 as YENEEA, both from the germline V gene. V is clipped by 6 bases and J by 0 bases, and the sequence between their germline boundaries is 21 bases long. The cysteine opens and the phenylalanine closes a CDR3 of 19 amino acids. The kept DNA is CDR3 alone, 57 bases in frame from the first base. The full study reports these points: Only peripheral blood was studied, because thyroid tissue, the primary lesion, was inaccessible. Sequencing and analysis were restricted to the TCR beta chain. Preferential use of TRBV28, TRBJ1-2 and TRBJ2-5 was observed in persistent disease, whereas TRBV20-1 and TRBJ2-1 were favored in newly diagnosed disease. Persistent patients shared more public clonotypes among themselves (around 3,000) than newly diagnosed patients did (approximately 870). Compared with newly diagnosed patients, persistent Graves' disease patients had lower TCR Shannon entropy and fewer highly expanded clones, which suggests clonal expansion. The small sample size was acknowledged by the authors as a limitation that may reduce accuracy.

The V and J genes are TRBV11-3 and TRBJ2-6; the D gene is perhaps TRBD1, from 6 matching bases. The clonotype comes from a female donor with Graves disease. The sequenced sample was peripheral blood mononuclear cells (PBMCs), obtained when the disease was refractory, from a patient treated with antithyroid drugs. Here the CDR3 is given as CASRHTRLGALSGANVLTF. The nucleotide sequence is TGTGCCAGCAGGCATACTAGGTTGGGGGCCCTCTCTGGGGCCAACGTCCTGACTTTC.